A selection of T cell receptor beta chains follows, all from one sample in a study of blood T cell repertoires in COVID-19. TCRdb keeps only in-frame clones here, not all; method: immunoSEQ multiplex PCR. The sample lists roughly 300,000 clones, around four fifths occurring once. Sequencing used peripheral blood. The receptor source for this set is a woman aged 45 to 65 with acute or convalescent COVID-19. Both conserved end residues are part of each CDR3. Each record gives: V gene, J gene, clone size, D gene, CDR3 DNA, CDR3 protein. A D gene is named only where the DNA matches it firmly. Clone size is shown for a subset of rows, as once, few, many or a class of expanded clone.

TRBV7-2	TRBJ1-1	.	.	TGTGCCAGCAGCCTTCACAGGGACACTGAAGCTTTCTTT	CASSLHRDTEAFF
TRBV30	TRBJ1-2	few	.	TGTGCCTGGAGCGCGGGCTTAGTGTCTAACTATGGCTACACCTTC	CAWSAGLVSNYGYTF
TRBV24-1	TRBJ1-5	few	TRBD1	TGTGCCACCGGAGCGACAGGGGAGGGCAATCAGCCCCAGCATTTT	CATGATGEGNQPQHF
TRBV7-2	TRBJ2-4	.	.	TGTGCCAGCAGCTTAACAGGGCCTAACATTCAGTACTTC	CASSLTGPNIQYF
TRBV7-2	TRBJ2-1	.	TRBD2	TGTGCCAGCAGCGCCGGGACTAGCGGGAGGATTGGGCAGTTCTTC	CASSAGTSGRIGQFF
TRBV29-1	TRBJ2-6	once	.	TGCAGCGTTGAACTCGCAGGACTCTCTGGGGCCAACGTCCTGACTTTC	CSVELAGLSGANVLTF
TRBV12-5	TRBJ2-3	.	TRBD2	TGTGCTAGTGGTACAGGGACTAGCGGGGGCACAGATACGCAGTATTTT	CASGTGTSGGTDTQYF
TRBV5-1	TRBJ1-1	.	TRBD1	TGCGCCAGCAGCCTATGGACAGGGAGCACTGAAGCTTTCTTT	CASSLWTGSTEAFF
TRBV20-1	TRBJ2-6	once	TRBD2	TGCAGTGCTGGTGGACTAGCTGCTGGGGCCAACGTCCTGACTTTC	CSAGGLAAGANVLTF
TRBV7-2	TRBJ1-1	few	.	TGTGCCAGCAGCACTGACAGCTCGAACACTGAAGCTTTCTTT	CASSTDSSNTEAFF
TRBV18	TRBJ2-5	.	.	TGTGCCAGCTCACCACCAGGGGGAGAGACCCAGTACTTC	CASSPPGGETQYF
TRBV30	TRBJ1-1	once	.	TGTGCCCGCCTGGGGGGGACATCGGGGGGAGCTTTCTTT	CARLGGTSGGAFF
TRBV14	TRBJ1-3	.	.	TGTGCCAGCAGCCAAGATGGACAAATAGGAAACACCATATATTTT	CASSQDGQIGNTIYF
TRBV20-1	TRBJ2-7	few	TRBD2	TGCAGTGCTAGTGAAGCGGGAGGGCTGTCCTACGAGCAGTACTTC	CSASEAGGLSYEQYF
TRBV5-4	TRBJ2-3	.	TRBD2	TGTGCCAGCAGCAAACGCTCTAGCGGGAGCGTCGTTGATACGCAGTATTTT	CASSKRSSGSVVDTQYF
TRBV18	TRBJ1-1	.	.	TGTGCCAGCTCACCATTGAAAGGGGGCACTGAAGCTTTCTTT	CASSPLKGGTEAFF
TRBV7-8	TRBJ1-2	.	.	TGTGCCAGCAGCTTCCGGACAGAAAACTATGGCTACACCTTC	CASSFRTENYGYTF
TRBV25-1	TRBJ2-1	.	TRBD1	TGTGCCAGCAGTCATGTAGACAGGGGCTCCTACAATGAGCAGTTCTTC	CASSHVDRGSYNEQFF
TRBV12-3/TRBV12-4	TRBJ1-5	.	.	TGTGCCACCCAATCGAACTTGAGGCAGCCCCAGCATTTT	CATQSNLRQPQHF
TRBV2	TRBJ2-7	.	TRBD1	TGTGCCAGCAGTGCCGAGGGGGCGCTCTCCTACGAGCAGTACTTC	CASSAEGALSYEQYF
TRBV7-8	TRBJ2-1	.	TRBD2	TGTGCCAGCAGCAATAGGACTAGCGGGGATGAGCAGTTCTTC	CASSNRTSGDEQFF
TRBV2	TRBJ1-1	.	TRBD1	TGTGCCAGAACCGGGACAGGGGGGACTGAAGCTTTCTTT	CARTGTGGTEAFF
TRBV2	TRBJ1-1	many	TRBD1	TGTGCCAGCAGTAGGGACAGCCAGCAAGCTTTCTTT	CASSRDSQQAFF
TRBV10-3	TRBJ1-6	.	TRBD1	TGTGCCATCAGTGAACCTGACAGGGGTTCTTATTCACCCCTCCACTTT	CAISEPDRGSYSPLHF
TRBV12-5	TRBJ2-2	few	.	TGTGCTAGTGGTTTGGTAATGGAGCACACCGGGGAGCTGTTTTTT	CASGLVMEHTGELFF
TRBV19	TRBJ2-5	.	.	TGTGCCAGTAGTCCCCAGGGGTCCCGAGAGACCCAGTACTTC	CASSPQGSRETQYF
TRBV27	TRBJ1-1	once	.	TGTGCCAGCAGTTCAGGGGCGACAGGCTTTTCCACTGAAGCTTTCTTT	CASSSGATGFSTEAFF
TRBV11-3	TRBJ2-2	.	.	TGTGCCAGCGCGGACAGCATGAACACCGGGGAGCTGTTTTTT	CASADSMNTGELFF
TRBV6-5	TRBJ2-2	.	.	TGTGCCAGTAAAGACAGTAACGCGAACACCGGGGAGCTGTTTTTT	CASKDSNANTGELFF
TRBV2	TRBJ1-6	.	.	TGTGCCAGCAGCCAAGGGAGTCCAAATTCACCCCTCCACTTT	CASSQGSPNSPLHF
TRBV12-3/TRBV12-4	TRBJ2-7	.	.	TGTGCCAGCAGTTTGTCTAGATACGAGCAGTACTTC	CASSLSRYEQYF
TRBV6-5	TRBJ1-3	.	.	TGTGCCACCTCAAAGGGGGGGCCTGGAAACACCATATATTTT	CATSKGGPGNTIYF